A single sample gave rise to the 14 T cell receptor beta chains below, sequenced in a study of cytomegalovirus exposure and HLA in healthy donors. Primers: 60 Vbeta forward and 13 Jbeta reverse. The repertoire was sequenced with immunoSEQ multiplex PCR; TCRdb's copy has only in-frame clones and lacks some. The table for this sample gives over 150,000 clones. Sequencing was done on a sample of PBMCs. The receptors were sampled from a boy between 10 and 17 years old in good health and CMV-seronegative.

V and J are TRBV5-5 and TRBJ2-1; 9 bases fit TRBD2. The CDR3 length is 15 residues. V shed 0 bases, J shed 11 bases, and the junction held 9 bases outside the gene matches. Looked up from germline, CDR1 is SGHKS and CDR2 is YYEKEE (reference sequence). CDR3 protein: CASSLEVSGGNQQFF. The CDR3 coding sequence is TGTGCCAGCAGCTTGGAGGTTAGCGGGGGAAATCAGCAGTTCTTC.

The chain recombines TRBV7-2 with TRBJ1-1; D not resolved. V shed 4 bases and J shed 11 bases, with 29 bases lying between them. Per germline, CDR1 SGHTA and CDR2 FQGNSA. The CDR3 runs 17 residues. CDR3 bases: TGTGCCAGCAGCTCCAAGGAAGGACTGGGATCTGGGCGAAGTGCTTTCTTT. Translating gives CASSSKEGLGSGRSAFF.

This chain links TRBV5-5 with TRBJ1-6; 8 bases match TRBD1. Per the germline V gene, CDR1 is SGHKS and CDR2 is YYEKEE (reference sequence). V trimming: 3 bases; J trimming: 9 bases; junction bases outside the gene matches: 5. The CDR3 totals 14 residues. CDR3 DNA sequence: TGTGCCAGCAGCTCAGGGGGCGAAAGTTCACCCCTCCACTTT. Translation: CASSSGGESSPLHF.

The V call is TRBV6-6, the J call TRBJ2-1, with D perhaps matching TRBD1 (6 bases). Germline V lookup: CDR1 MNHNY, CDR2 SVGAGI (reference sequence). The CDR3 sequence is 14 residues long. Trimming left V 6 bases short and J 8 bases short, with 17 bases between. As DNA, the CDR3 is TGTGCCAGCAGGGATGTACAGGGAGTCGATGAGCAGTTCTTC. Translated, it gives CASRDVQGVDEQFF.

V and J are TRBV4-1 and TRBJ1-2; D perhaps matches TRBD1 (5 bases). Germline CDR1 is MGHRA and CDR2 is YSYEKL. The CDR3 has 16 residues. V was pared by 0 bases and J by 7 bases, with 18 bases between. In DNA form, the CDR3 reads TGCGCCAGCAGCCAAGATTCGCAGCCTGCCGGGGGTGGCTACACCTTC. Residues: CASSQDSQPAGGGYTF.

The chain employs TRBV6-1 and TRBJ1-1, with TRBD1 identical over 7 bases. The CDR3 extends over 16 amino acids. CDR1 MNHNS and CDR2 SASEGT come from the germline V gene. The V gene end was trimmed by 4 bases and the J gene end by 0 bases; junction bases not matched to a gene: 8. CDR3 residues: CASSAQRGTVNTEAFF. The CDR3 region has the DNA TGTGCCAGCAGTGCACAGAGAGGGACAGTGAACACTGAAGCTTTCTTT.

The CDR3 region is CASSYSGAGTDTQYF. CDR3 nucleotide sequence: TGTGCCAGCAGTTACTCGGGGGCGGGCACAGATACGCAGTATTTT. The rearrangement joins TRBV6-6 to TRBJ2-3, with a possible D match to TRBD1 (6 bases). The germline V gene encodes CDR1 MNHNY and CDR2 SVGAGI (reference sequence). The germline V and J ends were trimmed by 0 bases and 1 base, with 8 bases remaining between them. The length of the CDR3 is 15 residues.

The chain couples TRBV6-5 to TRBJ1-6; no clear D. Trimming stripped 0 bases from V and 5 bases from J, with 11 bases between. CDR3 size: 16 residues. Germline CDR1 MNHEY, CDR2 SVGAGI. In DNA form, the CDR3 reads TGTGCCAGCAGTTACTCCCGCCGGGAACATAATTCACCCCTCCACTTT. Translated, it gives CASSYSRREHNSPLHF.

In DNA, the CDR3 is TGTGCCAGCAGCTTAGCGGGGCGGGGGGAGCTGTTTTTT. Its protein is CASSLAGRGELFF. The chain combines TRBV7-6 with TRBJ2-2, with D tentatively TRBD1 (5 bases). The germline V and J ends were trimmed by 0 bases and 8 bases, with 7 bases remaining between them. The CDR3 is made up of 13 amino acids. From germline, CDR1 is SGHVS and CDR2 FNYEAQ.

The genes are TRBV15 and TRBJ2-5, with 7 bases lining up with TRBD1. Germline V CDR1 and CDR2: LNHNV, YYDKDF (reference sequence). This CDR3 spans 14 amino acids. The V segment lost 3 bases and the J segment 3 bases; nucleotides outside the gene matches: 4. DNA for the CDR3: TGTGCCACCAGCAGCAGGGGGTTAGAAGAGACCCAGTACTTC. Residues: CATSSRGLEETQYF.

V gene TRBV2 combines with J gene TRBJ2-7, with D unresolved. The CDR3 is 11 amino acids. The germline V gene encodes CDR1 SNHLY and CDR2 FYNNEI. V lost 5 bases and J 3 bases, leaving 5 bases between the germline ends. The CDR3 nucleotides read TGTGCCAGCAGTTTCAGCTACGAGCAGTACTTC. It yields the protein CASSFSYEQYF.

The chain has TRBV14 and TRBJ1-2; D is unclear. The length of the CDR3 is 13 residues. CDR1 is SGHDN and CDR2 is FVKESK in the germline V gene. V lost 1 base and J 8 bases, leaving 11 bases between the germline ends. CDR3: CASSQVERGGYTF. Here the CDR3 DNA reads TGTGCCAGCAGCCAAGTCGAAAGAGGCGGCTACACCTTC.

This rearrangement joins TRBV19 to TRBJ1-3, with D unresolved. CDR3 length equals 12 residues. The germline CDR1 and CDR2 sequences are LNHDA and SQIVND (reference sequence). With 6 bases removed from V and 2 bases from J, the gap between germline ends came to 5 bases. The CDR3 here is CASSRTGNTIYF. The CDR3 DNA reads as TGTGCCAGTAGCCGTACTGGAAACACCATATATTTT.

The rearrangement links TRBV6-5 to TRBJ2-4; TRBD2 might be the D (6 bases). Trimming pared 0 bases from V and 1 base from J, leaving 10 bases between. CDR1 and CDR2 from the germline V gene are MNHEY and SVGAGI. This CDR3 spans 16 amino acids. The CDR3 sequence: CASSYSTRGAKNIQYF. The CDR3 DNA is TGTGCCAGCAGTTACTCGACTCGGGGGGCCAAAAACATTCAGTACTTC.